These 17 T cell receptor beta chains were sequenced from one sample in a study of CD4+ T cells in melanoma. Libraries were prepared by immunoSEQ multiplex PCR; TCRdb keeps only in-frame clonotypes and omits some of them. The sample shows around 100,000 clones, 92% of them seen only once. The specimen was peripheral blood. These receptors originate from a human donor with melanoma.

The genes are TRBV9 and TRBJ2-1, with TRBD2 as a possible D gene (6 bases). The CDR3 extends over 20 amino acids. Germline V gives CDR1 SGDLS, CDR2 YYNGEE. Deletions cut 0 bases from V and 0 bases from J, with 22 bases between. CDR3 residues: CASSVVAGDPSASSYNEQFF. The CDR3 DNA reads TGTGCCAGCAGCGTAGTGGCCGGGGACCCTAGCGCCAGCTCCTACAATGAGCAGTTCTTC.

V usage is TRBV18 and J usage is TRBJ1-1; weak D call: TRBD1 (6 bases). The CDR3 extends over 14 amino acids. The V end was cut by 3 bases, the J end by 3 bases, with 11 bases between. CDR1 is KGHSH and CDR2 is LQKENI in the germline V gene. CDR3 coding DNA: TGTGCCAGCTCACCGGACAGTGGGGACACTGAAGCTTTCTTT. This gives the protein CASSPDSGDTEAFF.

The V gene is TRBV30, the J gene TRBJ2-7, with unresolved D. Germline lookup yields CDR1 GTSNPN and CDR2 SVGIG (reference sequence). Trimming took 8 bases from V and 4 from J, leaving 12 bases between them. This CDR3 region has 11 residues. The CDR3 reads CAGDRYYEQYF. The DNA for the CDR3 is TGTGCCGGTGACCGTTATTACGAGCAGTACTTC.

This chain links TRBV11-2 with TRBJ2-4, with D maybe TRBD1 (7 bases). The V gene lost 0 bases and the J gene lost 2 bases, with 14 bases spanning the gap. This CDR3 contains 17 residues. In germline, CDR1 is SGHAT, CDR2 FQNNGV. The chain's CDR3 is CASSLDSRGVSKNIQYF. CDR3 DNA sequence: TGTGCCAGCAGCTTAGATAGCAGGGGGGTATCCAAAAACATTCAGTACTTC. Full variable domain (remainder filled in from reference TRBV11-2 and TRBJ2-4): EAGVAQSPRYKIIEKRQSVAFWCNPISGHATLYWYQQILGQGPKLLIQFQNNGVVDDSQLPKDRFSAERLKGVDSTLKIQPAKLEDSAVYLCASSLDSRGVSKNIQYFGAGTRLSVL.

The sample holds one count of this clone. J is TRBJ1-1 and V is TRBV7-3; no clear D gene. This CDR3 has 17 residues. Germline V gives CDR1 SGHTA, CDR2 FQGTGA. V lost 2 bases to trimming and J lost 7 bases, with 23 bases between them. The CDR3 DNA reads as TGTGCCAGCAGCTTAGACGGGCCCCAGATTCTTACGGGTGAAGCTTTCTTT. Translated, it gives CASSLDGPQILTGEAFF.

The chain recombines TRBV28 with TRBJ1-5; D unclear. The CDR3 runs to 14 residues. CDR1 MDHEN and CDR2 SYDVKM come from the germline V gene. The V end lost 7 bases, the J end lost 2 bases, and 12 bases lay between the germline ends. The CDR3 DNA reads as TGTGCCAGCACGAGACCTGGGGGCAATCAGCCCCAGCATTTT. It codes for CASTRPGGNQPQHF.

The rearrangement uses TRBV18 and TRBJ2-2; 10 bases are shared with TRBD1. The CDR3 has 14 residues. Germline V gene data show CDR1 as KGHSH and CDR2 as LQKENI. The ends lost 4 bases at V and 6 bases at J; junction bases unmatched: 2. CDR3 sequence: CASSRDRGPGELFF. The CDR3 coding sequence is TGTGCCAGCTCACGGGACAGGGGTCCCGGGGAGCTGTTTTTT.

In nucleotides, the CDR3 is TGTGCTAGTGCCCGGGCTAGCGGGTCCTACAATGAGCAGTTCTTC. It translates to CASARASGSYNEQFF. This rearrangement joins TRBV12-5 to TRBJ2-1; the match to TRBD2 covers 8 bases. Germline lookup yields CDR1 LGHNT and CDR2 FRNRAP. V lost 7 bases and J lost 1; bases outside the gene matches: 6. The CDR3 runs to 15 residues.

The chain joins TRBV19 to TRBJ1-6; 7 nucleotides agree with TRBD1. V trimming: 5 bases; J trimming: 9 bases; junction bases outside the gene matches: 4. In germline, CDR1 is LNHDA, CDR2 SQIVND (reference sequence). This CDR3 is 13 amino acids long. The CDR3 nucleotides read TGTGCCAGTAGTCCTCGACAGGGTTCACCCCTCCACTTT. It is translated as CASSPRQGSPLHF.

This chain connects TRBV19 to TRBJ1-4; D gene ambiguous. Germline CDR1 LNHDA, CDR2 SQIVND (reference sequence). Trimming cost V 4 bases and J 3 bases, with 9 bases left between them. CDR3 length: 14 residues. CDR3 in DNA: TGTGCCAGTAGTACGATGGCGGCTAATGAAAAACTGTTTTTT. Amino acid sequence: CASSTMAANEKLFF.

The chain employs TRBV10-3 and TRBJ1-5; possible D gene TRBD1, 6 bases. The CDR3 is 14 residues long. V was clipped by 6 bases and J by 6 bases, with 15 bases between them. The germline V gene encodes CDR1 ENHRY and CDR2 SYGVKD. The CDR3 region is CAISEAGGGQPQHF. The CDR3 DNA follows: TGTGCCATCAGCGAAGCGGGGGGCGGTCAGCCCCAGCATTTT.

This rearrangement joins TRBV11-1 to TRBJ2-2, with D hard to call. The germline V gene encodes CDR1 SGHAT and CDR2 FQDESV (reference sequence). The CDR3 is 19 residues long. Trimming took 1 base from V and 6 from J, leaving 24 bases between them. In nucleotides, the CDR3 is TGTGCCAGCAGCTTAGTGTACCAAATGGTGGCCAGGAGTCCCGGGGAGCTGTTTTTT. It specifies CASSLVYQMVARSPGELFF.

J is TRBJ2-1 and V is TRBV11-1; no definite D call. This CDR3 has 12 amino acids. V lost 5 bases and J 9 bases, leaving 11 bases between the germline ends. Germline V gene sequence: CDR1 SGHAT, CDR2 FQDESV (reference sequence). The CDR3 sequence: CASSQQMGEQFF. DNA for the CDR3: TGTGCCAGCAGCCAGCAAATGGGTGAGCAGTTCTTC.

The chain has TRBV19 and TRBJ1-2, with D perhaps matching TRBD1 (6 bases). V lost 11 bases to trimming and J lost 5 bases, with 21 bases between them. CDR3 size: 14 residues. The germline V gene encodes CDR1 LNHDA and CDR2 SQIVND (reference sequence). The chain's CDR3 is CAARSQGLGYGYTF. For the CDR3, the DNA is TGTGCCGCCCGATCCCAGGGGTTGGGATATGGCTACACCTTC.

The chain is built from TRBV10-3 and TRBJ1-6; no clear D gene. Germline CDR1 ENHRY, CDR2 SYGVKD. V shed 4 bases and J shed 7 bases, with 17 bases lying between them. The CDR3 length is 16 residues. The CDR3, as DNA: TGTGCCATCAGTGGGGCCGTGGCGGGCGGCAATTCACCCCTCCACTTT. This encodes CAISGAVAGGNSPLHF.

The V and J genes are TRBV4-1 and TRBJ1-1; 8 bases align to TRBD1. This CDR3 is built from 15 residues. Germline CDR1 and CDR2: MGHRA and YSYEKL. Germline trimming cut 4 bases from V and 5 bases from J; bases unmatched to any gene: 9. The CDR3, as DNA: TGCGCCAGCAGCCGAATACAGGGGGGAACAACTGAAGCTTTCTTT. This codes for CASSRIQGGTTEAFF.

The V and J genes are TRBV11-2 and TRBJ2-3; D uncertain. The V end lost 4 bases, the J end lost 1 base, and 9 bases lay between the germline ends. The CDR3 runs 14 residues. Germline-derived CDR1 and CDR2 are SGHAT and FQNNGV. The CDR3 bases are TGTGCCAGCAGCTACACTGCAGGCACAGATACGCAGTATTTT. It yields the protein CASSYTAGTDTQYF.